These 4 T cell receptor beta chains were all obtained from the same sample, sequenced in a study of T cell responses to AZD1222 COVID-19 vaccine. Measured with immunoSEQ multiplex PCR; TCRdb has only the in-frame clones, and not every one. Of roughly 180,000 clones listed, around 90% are singletons. The sample consisted of peripheral blood, taken on day 0 of AZD1222 vaccination. Receptor source: an adult in good health.

This clone has just one count. This chain links TRBV5-6 with TRBJ2-7, with no clear D. This CDR3 contains 13 residues. The germline V and J ends were trimmed by 2 bases and 6 bases, with 12 bases remaining between them. The germline V gene has CDR1 SGHDT and CDR2 YYEEEE. The DNA of the CDR3 is TGTGCCAGCAGCTTCTCACGTACGGGCGAGCAGTACTTC. This encodes CASSFSRTGEQYF.

The rearrangement links TRBV6-2 or TRBV6-3 to TRBJ2-1; 8 bases fit TRBD1. Looked up from germline, CDR1 is MNHEY and CDR2 is SVGEGT. V was pared by 3 bases and J by 6 bases, with 10 bases of the junction left unmatched. This CDR3 region has 16 residues. The CDR3, as DNA: TGTGCCAGCAGTTATGATTTGACAGGGGTACTCAATGAGCAGTTCTTC. Encoded protein: CASSYDLTGVLNEQFF.

This clone was observed a handful of times. The chain employs TRBV11-1 and TRBJ2-5; possibly TRBD1 for D (6 bases). V lost 5 bases, J lost 7 bases, and 17 bases lay in between. The CDR3 is made up of 14 amino acids. Per the germline V gene, CDR1 is SGHAT and CDR2 is FQDESV (reference sequence). The CDR3 spells CASSITGPGGTQYF. The CDR3 nucleotides are TGTGCCAGCAGCATAACAGGGCCCGGAGGGACCCAGTACTTC.

The V and J genes are TRBV7-8 and TRBJ1-2; D not resolved. The length of the CDR3 is 11 residues. Trimming stripped 5 bases from V and 14 bases from J, with 15 bases between. From germline, CDR1 is SGHVS and CDR2 FQNEAQ. The CDR3 DNA reads TGTGCCAGCAGCAAAATTGGTCCAAAAACCTTC. Its protein product is CASSKIGPKTF.